These T cell receptor beta chains were read from a single sample in a study of blood T cell repertoires in COVID-19. Profiled with immunoSEQ multiplex PCR; TCRdb holds only in-frame clones, not every one. The sample has roughly 180,000 clones; roughly three quarters are singletons. The material sequenced was peripheral blood. The source is a woman aged 45-59 years with active or convalescent COVID-19. The conserved cysteine and the conserved F or W are not part of the CDR3 here.

v_gene	j_gene	CDR3aa
TRBV28	TRBJ2-3	ASSSRPGTGSADTQY
TRBV9	TRBJ2-3	ASAGDTQY
TRBV19	TRBJ2-2	ASSIFSAGDTGELF
TRBV11-2	TRBJ2-1	ASSRSSGRGYNEQF
TRBV7-8	TRBJ2-3	ASSHGETGWNTDTQY
TRBV6-5	TRBJ2-1	ASSFRDSSYNEQF
TRBV2	TRBJ1-6	ASSEGMVTRRANSPLH
TRBV29-1	TRBJ2-7	SVAGQSNYEQY
TRBV7-2	TRBJ2-3	ASRKGRGGLPDTQY
TRBV19	TRBJ2-5	ASSRTTGIQETQY
TRBV5-1	TRBJ2-3	ASSFSSGGTDTQY
TRBV11-2	TRBJ2-7	ASSLISGTGYEQY
TRBV5-1	TRBJ2-3	ASSGWTGTDTQY
TRBV30	TRBJ2-5	AWSEIEETQY
TRBV13	TRBJ1-6	ASSFNRGDSPLH
TRBV25-1	TRBJ1-6	ASSEYMGGNSPLH
TRBV29-1	TRBJ2-7	SARQGEGEQY
TRBV28	TRBJ2-1	ASISGTSGSAYNEQF
TRBV4-3	TRBJ1-2	ASSPTPSTHTEGYT
TRBV28	TRBJ1-2	ASSLNRGFYGYT
TRBV6-5	TRBJ1-4	ASRWGSATNEKLF
TRBV7-9	TRBJ2-1	ASSLSLANNEQF
TRBV6-5	TRBJ2-7	ASSSPRQRSYEQY
TRBV7-2	TRBJ1-6	ASSTAGPNSPLH
TRBV5-1	TRBJ2-5	ASSSYREETQY
TRBV7-2	TRBJ2-2	ASSSPLVQGYTGELF
TRBV16	TRBJ2-1	ASSQSLVPPYNEQF
TRBV9	TRBJ1-1	ASSVQGIPNTEAF
TRBV18	TRBJ2-2	ASSPSVFSTANTGELF
TRBV7-6	TRBJ2-3	ASSDGLAGRTDTQY
TRBV3-1/TRBV3-2	TRBJ1-6	ASSQVTGHNSPLH
TRBV4-3	TRBJ1-2	ASSPQDRGLGYT
TRBV30	TRBJ1-1	AWTVWKGATEAF
TRBV25-1	TRBJ1-2	ASSRGQLYGYT
TRBV4-3	TRBJ1-4	ASSQQGNSGEKLF
TRBV5-4	TRBJ2-5	ASSLEVSGETQY
TRBV29-1	TRBJ2-3	SATRGRALADTQY
TRBV5-4	TRBJ2-7	ASRLAGGSYEQY
TRBV12-3/TRBV12-4	TRBJ1-2	ASSFGGLGYT
TRBV5-1	TRBJ2-2	ASSGGLAGPNTGELF
TRBV28	TRBJ2-7	ASSLGDRGSMSYEQY
TRBV30	TRBJ2-7	AWKLRGSLSYEQY
TRBV5-6	TRBJ1-2	ASTRTGGASNYGYT
TRBV5-1	TRBJ2-7	ASRPGQGWREEQY
TRBV2	TRBJ2-5	ASSERPGLARETQY
TRBV5-1	TRBJ2-1	ASSLDPSGSNEQF